These 21 T cell receptor beta chains came from one sample sequenced in a study of T cell repertoires in cytomegalovirus infection. Their recognized antigens are unknown. TCRdb re-called the reads with MiXCR, one entry per CDR3 protein. The sample includes approximately 76,000 distinct CDR3 sequences, approximately 24% of them seen just once. The sequenced sample was CD8+ T cells from cultured PBMCs, obtained from culture after CMV antigen stimulation. These TCRs come from a human donor in good health (CMV status not recorded). Some clones in this sample may be carry-over from other donors' samples.

This chain connects TRBV4-3 to TRBJ2-4, with D tentatively TRBD2 (6 bases). Trimming left V 0 bases short and J 5 bases short, with 8 bases between. Germline V gene sequence: CDR1 LGHNA, CDR2 YSLEER. CDR3 length equals 14 residues. DNA of the CDR3: TGCGCCAGCAGCCAAGAAACGGGAGAAAACATTCAGTACTTC. Translation: CASSQETGENIQYF.

This clonotype was detected ten times or more. The chain recombines TRBV19 with TRBJ1-4; TRBD1 agrees at 7 bases. This CDR3 is 15 amino acids long. V lost 4 bases to trimming and J lost 0 bases; unmatched junction nucleotides: 2. The germline V gene has CDR1 LNHDA and CDR2 SQIVND (reference sequence). CDR3 amino acids: CASSTGTATNEKLFF. As DNA, the CDR3 is TGTGCCAGTAGTACCGGGACAGCAACTAATGAAAAACTGTTTTTT. Full variable domain (rest looked up from reference TRBV19 and TRBJ1-4): DGGITQSPKYLFRKEGQNVTLSCEQNLNHDAMYWYRQDPGQGLRLIYYSQIVNDFQKGDIAEGYSVSREKKESFPLTVTSAQKNPTAFYLCASSTGTATNEKLFFGSGTQLSVL.

The chain couples TRBV27 to TRBJ1-1; no definite D call. From germline, CDR1 is MNHEY and CDR2 SMNVEV (reference sequence). The V end lost 4 bases, the J end lost 1 base, and 10 bases lay between the germline ends. The CDR3 is 14 residues long. CDR3 sequence (DNA): TGTGCCAGCAGTTCAATGACGGAGAACACTGAAGCTTTCTTT. Translating it yields CASSSMTENTEAFF.

This clonotype was seen a few times. The V call is TRBV27, the J call TRBJ2-1, with TRBD2 identical over 16 bases. This CDR3 spans 18 amino acids. Trimming removed 6 bases from V and 0 bases from J; junction bases left unmatched: 5. The germline CDR1 and CDR2 sequences are MNHEY and SMNVEV (reference sequence). Written as DNA, the CDR3 is TGTGCCAGCAGCCCGGGACTAGCGGGAGGGCCCTCCTACAATGAGCAGTTCTTC. Amino acid sequence: CASSPGLAGGPSYNEQFF.

The gene calls are TRBV28 and TRBJ2-7, with a tentative D call TRBD2 (6 bases). In germline, CDR1 is MDHEN, CDR2 SYDVKM. The CDR3 totals 13 residues. The V and J ends lost 5 bases and 1 base respectively, with 9 bases between them. CDR3 in DNA: TGTGCCAGCAGTGCGACTAGTTCCTACGAGCAGTACTTC. Protein: CASSATSSYEQYF.

The genes are TRBV27 and TRBJ1-5; D possibly corresponds to TRBD1 (5 bases). The CDR3 totals 14 residues. V lost 7 bases, J lost 11 bases, and 21 bases lay in between. Germline CDR1 is MNHEY and CDR2 is SMNVEV (reference sequence). Here the CDR3 DNA reads TGTGCCAGCATGGCGGGGGGGGTTCTTAGGACCCAGCATTTT. It yields the protein CASMAGGVLRTQHF.

CDR3 loop: CASSLLRDQPQHF. For the CDR3, the DNA is TGTGCCAGCAGTTTACTGCGGGATCAGCCCCAGCATTTT. The rearrangement joins TRBV28 to TRBJ1-5, with D hard to call. This CDR3 has 13 residues. Between the trimmed V and J ends, which lost 2 bases and 5 bases, there was a span of 7 bases. Germline loops: CDR1 MDHEN, CDR2 SYDVKM.

For this clonotype: This clone may be a read error of a much larger clone one base away. This chain's CDR3 is CSVEERVTGVADTQYF. CDR3 sequence (DNA): TGCAGCGTTGAAGAGCGGGTAACGGGGGTCGCAGATACGCAGTATTTT. V usage is TRBV29-1 and J usage is TRBJ2-3; possibly TRBD2 for D (6 bases). The CDR3 consists of 16 residues. V dropped 0 bases and J dropped 4 bases, with 17 bases sitting between them. The germline gives CDR1 SQVTM, CDR2 ANQGSEA.

In its sample, this clonotype was seen a few times. The chain employs TRBV11-3 and TRBJ2-1; maybe TRBD2 (6 bases). Germline V gene data show CDR1 as SGHNT and CDR2 as YENEEA. The length of the CDR3 is 14 residues. V was pared by 3 bases and J by 2 bases, with 8 bases between. The CDR3 loop reads CASSFPGAYNEQFF. The CDR3 nucleotides are TGTGCCAGCAGCTTCCCGGGGGCCTACAATGAGCAGTTCTTC.

The V gene is TRBV11-3, the J gene TRBJ1-1, with 7 bases fitting TRBD1. The CDR3 extends over 13 amino acids. Looked up from germline, CDR1 is SGHNT and CDR2 is YENEEA. V was clipped by 4 bases and J by 4 bases; unmatched bases: 3. CDR3 nucleotide sequence: TGTGCCAGCAGCTCACAGGGGATCACTGAAGCTTTCTTT. Its translation is CASSSQGITEAFF.

The chain uses TRBV7-8 and TRBJ2-7; D is uncertain. The CDR3 is made up of 14 amino acids. V lost 1 base to trimming and J lost 2 bases, with 9 bases between them. In germline, CDR1 is SGHVS, CDR2 FQNEAQ. CDR3 sequence reads: CASSLDSFAYEQYF. As DNA, the CDR3 is TGTGCCAGCAGCTTAGACTCCTTCGCCTACGAGCAGTACTTC.

For this clonotype: A much more abundant neighbour one base away suggests this may be a read error. V gene TRBV29-1 combines with J gene TRBJ2-2; a possible D gene is TRBD1 (6 bases). The V gene's germline CDR1 is SQVTM and CDR2 ANQGSEA. The V and J ends lost 0 bases and 4 bases respectively, with 15 bases between them. The CDR3 length is 16 residues. This chain's CDR3 is CSVEDPGSGVTGELFF. In DNA, the CDR3 is TGCAGCGTTGAAGATCCGGGGTCAGGGGTCACCGGGGAGCTGTTTTTT.

V is TRBV29-1 and J is TRBJ2-5; D gene ambiguous. This CDR3 has 10 residues. Germline V gives CDR1 SQVTM, CDR2 ANQGSEA. Between the trimmed V and J ends, which lost 4 bases and 4 bases, there was a span of 4 bases. CDR3 sequence: CSVGSETQYF. CDR3 DNA sequence: TGCAGCGTTGGGTCAGAGACCCAGTACTTC.

In this sample, this clonotype turned up many times. This rearrangement joins TRBV19 to TRBJ1-1; 9 nucleotides agree with TRBD1. This CDR3 has 16 amino acids. Trimming removed 1 base from V and 0 bases from J; junction bases left unmatched: 3. Germline CDR1 and CDR2: LNHDA and SQIVND (reference sequence). The CDR3 reads CASSIGQGDMNTEAFF. The CDR3 region has the DNA TGTGCCAGTAGTATAGGACAGGGGGATATGAACACTGAAGCTTTCTTT.

This clonotype was picked up many times. The chain combines TRBV7-9 with TRBJ1-3; D remains ambiguous. Germline loops: CDR1 SEHNR, CDR2 FQNEAQ (reference sequence). There are 13 residues in the CDR3. V was shortened by 8 bases and J by 4 bases, with 12 bases between the two germline ends. CDR3 in amino acids: CASVVRRGNTIYF. The CDR3 DNA reads as TGTGCCAGCGTAGTTCGGAGAGGAAACACCATATATTTT.

V and J are TRBV9 and TRBJ1-5; D gene ambiguous. The CDR3 consists of 14 residues. Germline lookup yields CDR1 SGDLS and CDR2 YYNGEE. The ends were cut back, 0 bases at V and 1 base at J, with 5 bases in the middle. For the CDR3, the DNA is TGTGCCAGCAGCGTAGAGGACAGCAATCAGCCCCAGCATTTT. Residues: CASSVEDSNQPQHF.

V is TRBV20-1 and J is TRBJ2-4; 12 positions match TRBD2. Germline CDR1 is DFQATT and CDR2 is SNEGSKA (reference sequence). The CDR3 sequence is 18 residues long. V dropped 0 bases and J dropped 3; count of bases not matched to a gene: 9. The CDR3 sequence is CSARDLAGGSVGKNIQYF. The CDR3, as DNA: TGCAGTGCTAGAGATCTAGCGGGGGGGTCGGTGGGCAAAAACATTCAGTACTTC.

The chain recombines TRBV12-3 or TRBV12-4 with TRBJ2-3; tentatively, D is TRBD2 (5 bases). This CDR3 spans 15 amino acids. Trimming left V 5 bases short and J 4 bases short, with 16 bases between. As DNA, the CDR3 is TGTGCCAGCAGTCCCACCGGGGTTAGCCCAGATACGCAGTATTTT. Translation: CASSPTGVSPDTQYF.

This clonotype was recorded at least ten times. V gene TRBV6-1 combines with J gene TRBJ1-1, with D possibly TRBD1 on 5 matching bases. Per the germline V gene, CDR1 is MNHNS and CDR2 is SASEGT. CDR3 length: 15 amino acids. Trimming took off 2 bases at V and 1 base at J, with 11 bases between the two ends. The CDR3 bases are TGTGCCAGCAGTGAATTCGGGGGAAAGAACACTGAAGCTTTCTTT. It is translated as CASSEFGGKNTEAFF.

The chain employs TRBV7-2 and TRBJ2-1; TRBD2 matches at 14 bases. The length of the CDR3 is 17 residues. After removal of 5 bases from V and 7 bases from J, the junction contained 10 bases not matched to a gene. CDR1 and CDR2 (germline): SGHTA, FQGNSA. The CDR3 is CASSPWTSGRRRNEQFF. The CDR3 nucleotides are TGTGCCAGCAGCCCATGGACTAGCGGGAGGAGAAGAAATGAGCAGTTCTTC. The variable domain in full, with the rest retrieved from reference TRBV7-2 and TRBJ2-1, is GAGVSQSPSNKVTEKGKDVELRCDPISGHTALYWYRQSLGQGLEFLIYFQGNSAPDKSGLPSDRFSAERTGGSVSTLTIQRTQQEDSAVYLCASSPWTSGRRRNEQFFGPGTRLTVL.

V usage is TRBV18 and J usage is TRBJ1-5; 7 positions agree with TRBD1. The CDR3 length is 14 residues. Germline values: CDR1 KGHSH, CDR2 LQKENI. The trim removed 5 bases at V and 7 bases at J, leaving 8 bases unmatched. Written as DNA, the CDR3 is TGTGCCAGCTCATCAGACAGGGCGAGGCAGCCCCAGCATTTT. Translated: CASSSDRARQPQHF.